The 32 T cell receptor beta chains reported below all come from one sample, sequenced in a study of PD-1 blockade in mismatch repair-deficient tumors. Clones were sequenced by immunoSEQ multiplex PCR, and TCRdb holds only the in-frame ones, with some missing. Here the sample spans more than 95,000 clones, approximately 90% being singletons. Sequenced here: peripheral blood, sampled 44 weeks after starting pembrolizumab. The receptors shown here come from an adult with mismatch repair-deficient cancer.

This clone has only one observation. The chain links TRBV10-2 to TRBJ2-5, with 9 bases fitting TRBD2. Trimming removed 7 bases from V and 2 bases from J; junction bases left unmatched: 2. Germline lookup yields CDR1 WSHSY and CDR2 SAAADI. The CDR3 has 13 residues. The DNA of the CDR3 is TGCGCCAGCACTCTAGCGGGGCAAGAGACCCAGTACTTC. Translation: CASTLAGQETQYF.

V usage is TRBV2 and J usage is TRBJ1-2; 7 bases map to TRBD1. V lost 1 base to trimming and J lost 4 bases; unmatched junction nucleotides: 9. This CDR3 has 16 amino acids. The germline V gene encodes CDR1 SNHLY and CDR2 FYNNEI. CDR3 sequence reads: CASSEESWAGGYGYTF. The CDR3 DNA sequence: TGTGCCAGCAGTGAAGAATCATGGGCAGGGGGCTATGGCTACACCTTC.

The J gene is TRBJ2-7, the V gene TRBV15; 10 nucleotides line up with TRBD1. This CDR3 has 15 amino acids. V shed 0 bases, J shed 7 bases, and the junction held 6 bases outside the gene matches. Germline V gives CDR1 LNHNV, CDR2 YYDKDF (reference sequence). The CDR3 loop reads CATSRDGTGAWEQYF. For the CDR3, the DNA is TGTGCCACCAGCAGAGATGGGACAGGGGCCTGGGAGCAGTACTTC. Supplemented by reference TRBV15 and TRBJ2-7, the full variable domain reads DAMVIQNPRYQVTQFGKPVTLSCSQTLNHNVMYWYQQKSSQAPKLLFHYYDKDFNNEADTPDNFQSRRPNTSFCFLDIRSPGLGDTAMYLCATSRDGTGAWEQYFGPGTRLTVT.

The V and J genes are TRBV5-1 and TRBJ2-1, with D possibly being TRBD1 or TRBD2 (5 bases each). CDR3 length equals 16 residues. The ends were cut back, 0 bases at V and 0 bases at J, with 10 bases in the middle. In germline, CDR1 is SGHRS, CDR2 YFSETQ. This chain's CDR3 is CASSLDGTRSYNEQFF. CDR3 coding DNA: TGCGCCAGCAGCTTGGACGGGACGCGCTCCTACAATGAGCAGTTCTTC.

The chain links TRBV28 to TRBJ1-5; possible D gene TRBD1, 5 bases. Germline lookup yields CDR1 MDHEN and CDR2 SYDVKM. This CDR3 has 15 amino acids. V was pared by 8 bases and J by 0 bases, with 14 bases between. The chain's CDR3 is CASGPGTYSNQPQHF. DNA for the CDR3: TGTGCCAGCGGTCCAGGGACCTATAGCAATCAGCCCCAGCATTTT.

This rearrangement joins TRBV5-6 to TRBJ2-7; the D is unclear. The CDR3 covers 15 residues. The V gene's germline CDR1 is SGHDT and CDR2 YYEEEE. V gave up 3 bases and J gave up 2 bases, with 15 bases separating them. The CDR3 here is CASSSSPSPTYEQYF. CDR3 nucleotides: TGTGCCAGCAGCTCCAGTCCATCCCCAACCTACGAGCAGTACTTC.

This clone was counted a few times. This sequence joins TRBV7-9 and TRBJ2-1; 14 nucleotides line up with TRBD2. V trimming: 1 base; J trimming: 6 bases; junction bases outside the gene matches: 2. This CDR3 has 16 residues. Germline CDR1 and CDR2: SEHNR and FQNEAQ (reference sequence). The CDR3: CASSLGGLAGGNEQFF. CDR3 bases: TGTGCCAGCAGCTTAGGAGGACTAGCGGGAGGCAATGAGCAGTTCTTC.

The gene calls are TRBV21-1 and TRBJ2-7; the table's D call, TRBD1, has no DNA check behind it. TRBV21-1 is termed a pseudogene. The CDR3 contains 15 residues. CDR3 nucleotides: TGTGCCAGCAGCAAGATAGGACAGATGGGCTACGAGCAGTACTTC. Amino acids: CASSKIGQMGYEQYF.

The chain carries TRBV28 and TRBJ1-1; 10 positions match TRBD1. This CDR3 is built from 13 residues. Germline CDR1 MDHEN, CDR2 SYDVKM. With V trimmed by 10 bases and J by 7 bases, 9 bases remained unmatched. DNA for the CDR3: TGTGCCACCCTCCGGGACAGGGGTGGTGAAGCTTTCTTT. Protein product: CATLRDRGGEAFF.

The chain links TRBV4-2 to TRBJ1-2; 9 bases map to TRBD1. CDR1 is LGHNA, CDR2 YNFKEQ, per germline. The CDR3 consists of 18 residues. The V segment lost 1 base and the J segment 8 bases; nucleotides outside the gene matches: 17. The CDR3 region is CASSQGRPTGGGFGGYTF. The CDR3 region has the DNA TGTGCCAGCAGCCAAGGGCGTCCAACAGGGGGCGGCTTCGGGGGCTACACCTTC.

This clone appeared a single time. The rearrangement links TRBV5-1 to TRBJ2-3; 9 bases map to TRBD2. Looked up from germline, CDR1 is SGHRS and CDR2 is YFSETQ. The ends lost 2 bases at V and 4 bases at J; junction bases unmatched: 5. CDR3 length equals 15 residues. CDR3 in amino acids: CASSFSPSGADTQYF. CDR3 bases: TGCGCCAGCAGCTTTTCCCCTAGCGGGGCAGATACGCAGTATTTT.

The gene calls are TRBV4-1 and TRBJ1-5; D might be TRBD1 (5 bases). Germline CDR1 reads MGHRA; CDR2 reads YSYEKL. The CDR3 covers 15 residues. V lost 5 bases and J lost 4, with 15 bases in between. CDR3 sequence reads: CASSASGFGNQPQHF. The CDR3 coding sequence is TGCGCCAGCAGCGCCTCAGGGTTTGGTAATCAGCCCCAGCATTTT.

In DNA, the CDR3 is TGCGCCAGCAGTCCCGGGAGGGCGAGGACCGGGGAGCTGTTTTTT. Amino acid sequence: CASSPGRARTGELFF. V and J are TRBV4-1 and TRBJ2-2; 8 bases map to TRBD2. The germline V gene encodes CDR1 MGHRA and CDR2 YSYEKL. V was clipped by 6 bases and J by 5 bases; unmatched bases: 8. This CDR3 is built from 15 residues.

The chain employs TRBV4-1 and TRBJ2-6; possibly TRBD1 or TRBD2 for D (5 bases each). Deletions cut 1 base from V and 0 bases from J, with 7 bases between. CDR3 length equals 16 residues. Germline-derived CDR1 and CDR2 are MGHRA and YSYEKL. CDR3 coding DNA: TGCGCCAGCAGCCAAGGGGGGTTCTCTGGGGCCAACGTCCTGACTTTC. Translating gives CASSQGGFSGANVLTF.

This clone was seen a handful of times. The chain has TRBV19 and TRBJ1-5; D remains unclear. V lost 3 bases and J lost 7, with 13 bases in between. In germline, CDR1 is LNHDA, CDR2 SQIVND (reference sequence). The CDR3 covers 14 residues. As DNA, the CDR3 is TGTGCCAGTAGTATTACGGGATGGGGACAGCCCCAGCATTTT. Protein sequence: CASSITGWGQPQHF.

The rearrangement joins TRBV30 to TRBJ1-5; the match to TRBD1 covers 12 bases. Germline CDR1 and CDR2: GTSNPN and SVGIG (reference sequence). This CDR3 has 14 amino acids. V was clipped by 2 bases and J by 7 bases; unmatched bases: 3. CDR3 coding DNA: TGTGCCTGGAGTTCGGGACAGGGGGCCCAGCCCCAGCATTTT. It specifies CAWSSGQGAQPQHF.

This chain connects TRBV28 to TRBJ2-6; D possibly corresponds to TRBD2 (5 bases). The CDR3 consists of 14 residues. CDR1 and CDR2 (germline): MDHEN, SYDVKM. V was trimmed by 11 bases and J by 0 bases, leaving 11 bases between them. CDR3 nucleotides: TGTGCCCGGTACGCGGGCTCTGGGGCCAACGTCCTGACTTTC. Its translation: CARYAGSGANVLTF.

The chain joins TRBV28 to TRBJ1-2; D unclear. In germline, CDR1 is MDHEN, CDR2 SYDVKM. This CDR3 spans 15 amino acids. Trimming cost V 4 bases and J 5 bases, with 17 bases left between them. The CDR3 DNA reads as TGTGCCAGCAGTTCCCTCAGACCGGAGGGATATGGCTACACCTTC. Translated, it gives CASSSLRPEGYGYTF.

V is TRBV11-2 and J is TRBJ2-7; tentatively, D is TRBD2 (5 bases). This CDR3 has 14 residues. The V gene's germline CDR1 is SGHAT and CDR2 FQNNGV. Trimming cost V 1 base and J 3 bases, with 10 bases left between them. The CDR3 protein is CASSLGLGDYEQYF. CDR3 coding DNA: TGTGCCAGCAGCTTAGGTCTCGGGGACTACGAGCAGTACTTC. The full variable domain, completed using reference TRBV11-2 and TRBJ2-7, is EAGVAQSPRYKIIEKRQSVAFWCNPISGHATLYWYQQILGQGPKLLIQFQNNGVVDDSQLPKDRFSAERLKGVDSTLKIQPAKLEDSAVYLCASSLGLGDYEQYFGPGTRLTVT.

The chain uses TRBV5-8 and TRBJ2-1; 11 nucleotides agree with TRBD2. Germline loops: CDR1 SGHTS, CDR2 YDEGEE. V dropped 3 bases and J dropped 7; count of bases not matched to a gene: 12. This CDR3 has 17 amino acids. The CDR3 region has the DNA TGTGCCAGCAGCTCCGCAGCTACTAGCGGGAGTATAAATGAGCAGTTCTTC. It is translated as CASSSAATSGSINEQFF.

The chain is built from TRBV30 and TRBJ2-5; TRBD1 is a possible D gene (6 bases). Germline CDR1 GTSNPN, CDR2 SVGIG (reference sequence). V was clipped by 1 base and J by 4 bases, with 10 bases between them. This CDR3 spans 13 amino acids. CDR3: CAWSEAGAETQYF. CDR3 in DNA: TGTGCCTGGAGTGAGGCAGGGGCAGAGACCCAGTACTTC.

The chain has TRBV10-2 and TRBJ1-2; 9 bases map to TRBD1. CDR3 length: 16 amino acids. J was trimmed by 7 bases and V by 5 bases; bases with no gene match: 14. Germline V gene lookup returns CDR1 WSHSY and CDR2 SAAADI. Written as DNA, the CDR3 is TGCGCCAGCAGTACAGGGGGCGCCCCCATGAAGAGTGGCTACACCTTC. Translation: CASSTGGAPMKSGYTF.

CDR3 DNA sequence: TGTGCCAGAGAAGGAGCGGCCAAAAACATTCAGTACTTC. Protein sequence: CAREGAAKNIQYF. The rearrangement uses TRBV27 and TRBJ2-4; D gene uncertain. Trimming took 9 bases from V and 1 from J, leaving 10 bases between them. The CDR3 contains 13 residues. The V gene's germline CDR1 is MNHEY and CDR2 SMNVEV (reference sequence).

The CDR3 DNA reads as TGTGCCAGCAGTTACTCTTCGGCCCAGGCGGCCTACGAGCAGTACTTC. Translation gives CASSYSSAQAAYEQYF. The genes are TRBV6-5 and TRBJ2-7; D not resolved. The CDR3 spans 16 residues. CDR1 and CDR2 from the germline V gene are MNHEY and SVGAGI. V lost 0 bases to trimming and J lost 2 bases, with 14 bases between them.

V and J are TRBV7-9 and TRBJ1-1; no clear D. Trimming cost V 5 bases and J 0 bases, with 10 bases left between them. The CDR3 covers 14 residues. The germline V gene encodes CDR1 SEHNR and CDR2 FQNEAQ (reference sequence). CDR3 nucleotide sequence: TGTGCCAGCAGCCCGACACAAATGAACACTGAAGCTTTCTTT. This gives the protein CASSPTQMNTEAFF.

This sequence joins TRBV7-9 and TRBJ1-1, with TRBD1 matching 9 bases. Germline V CDR1 and CDR2: SEHNR, FQNEAQ (reference sequence). The CDR3 is made up of 16 amino acids. Trimming cost V 2 bases and J 3 bases; bases outside gene matches: 7. The CDR3 loop is CASSLPRTGADTEAFF. The CDR3 coding sequence is TGTGCCAGCAGCTTACCCCGGACAGGGGCGGACACTGAAGCTTTCTTT.

The CDR3 is CASTSSPPQGRLRETQYF. The CDR3 nucleotides read TGTGCCAGCACATCTTCCCCCCCGCAAGGTCGGTTGCGAGAGACCCAGTACTTC. The V and J genes are TRBV28 and TRBJ2-5, with D unclear. The CDR3 spans 18 residues. Trimming took 7 bases from V and 4 from J, leaving 28 bases between them. CDR1 is MDHEN and CDR2 is SYDVKM in the germline V gene.

This chain links TRBV11-2 with TRBJ1-5; no firm D call. Trimming stripped 1 base from V and 5 bases from J, with 9 bases between. In germline, CDR1 is SGHAT, CDR2 FQNNGV. The CDR3 sequence is 14 residues long. CDR3 in DNA: TGTGCCAGCAGCTTAGTGGTCAGCCATCAGCCCCAGCATTTT. Residues: CASSLVVSHQPQHF.

This clone was counted between two and nine times. The chain employs TRBV6-5 and TRBJ2-2, with D perhaps TRBD1 or TRBD2 (6 bases each). Looked up from germline, CDR1 is MNHEY and CDR2 is SVGAGI. Trimming left V 3 bases short and J 5 bases short, with 16 bases between. The length of the CDR3 is 16 residues. DNA for the CDR3: TGTGCCAGCAGTTATTCGGTACAGGGAGGAACCGGGGAGCTGTTTTTT. Translated: CASSYSVQGGTGELFF.

This chain joins TRBV2 and TRBJ2-5; unclear D gene. The germline CDR1 and CDR2 sequences are SNHLY and FYNNEI. The CDR3 loop spans 13 amino acids. Between the trimmed V and J ends, which lost 3 bases and 4 bases, there was a span of 9 bases. The CDR3 is CASSDRFGETQYF. The CDR3 nucleotides read TGTGCCAGCAGTGACAGGTTCGGAGAGACCCAGTACTTC.

V usage is TRBV11-2 and J usage is TRBJ2-7; TRBD1 agrees at 8 bases. CDR1 is SGHAT and CDR2 is FQNNGV in the germline V gene. V lost 4 bases and J lost 2; bases outside the gene matches: 4. This CDR3 spans 14 amino acids. Here the CDR3 DNA reads TGTGCCAGCAGCTCCGGACAGGGCCCCTACGAGCAGTACTTC. Protein sequence: CASSSGQGPYEQYF.

The rearrangement links TRBV30 to TRBJ2-3; no firm D call. This CDR3 is 10 amino acids long. Germline assignment: CDR1 GTSNPN and CDR2 SVGIG (reference sequence). V gave up 4 bases and J gave up 5 bases, with 4 bases separating them. Written as DNA, the CDR3 is TGTGCCTGGACTGGAGATACGCAGTATTTT. Protein sequence: CAWTGDTQYF.